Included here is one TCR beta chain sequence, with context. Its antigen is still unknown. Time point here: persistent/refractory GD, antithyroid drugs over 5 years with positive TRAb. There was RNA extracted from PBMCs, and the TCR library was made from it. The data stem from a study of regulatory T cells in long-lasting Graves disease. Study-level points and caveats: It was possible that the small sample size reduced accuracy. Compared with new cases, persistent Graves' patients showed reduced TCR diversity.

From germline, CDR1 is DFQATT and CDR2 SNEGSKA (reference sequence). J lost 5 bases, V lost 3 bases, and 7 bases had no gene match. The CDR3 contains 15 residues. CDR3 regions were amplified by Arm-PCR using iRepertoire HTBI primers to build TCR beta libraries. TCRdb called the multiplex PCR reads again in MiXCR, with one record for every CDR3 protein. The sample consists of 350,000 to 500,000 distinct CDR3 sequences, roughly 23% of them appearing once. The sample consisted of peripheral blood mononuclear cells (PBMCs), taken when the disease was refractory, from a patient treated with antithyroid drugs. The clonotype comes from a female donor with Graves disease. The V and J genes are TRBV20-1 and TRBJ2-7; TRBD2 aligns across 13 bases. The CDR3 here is CSASLPGLAGNEQYF. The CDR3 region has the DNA TGCAGTGCTAGTCTTCCGGGACTAGCGGGAAACGAGCAGTACTTC.